This TCR beta chain was captured in a study of cytomegalovirus exposure and HLA in healthy donors (TCRdb year 2017). For context, the study as a whole: In an earlier analysis of approximately 500 of the donors, 250 to 300 Gb of sequence data and 90 million to 120 million unique TCR beta sequences from about 179 million T cells were reported. Roughly 310 gigabases of sequencing data and approximately 84 million unique TCR sequences were included in an early release covering 500 to 750 HLA-typed donors. The genetic ancestry cluster associated with self-reported Caucasian donors included 70% to 85% of the roughly 400 genotyped donors. The aim of the study was to test whether cataloging public T cell receptors could identify signatures of past pathogen exposure. The T cell repertoires of 666 subjects were profiled by immunosequencing and related to cytomegalovirus serostatus. A separate validation cohort of about 110 different subjects was used in addition to the approximately 610-subject first cohort. The study combined high-throughput TCR immunosequencing, statistical association of individual TCRs with disease status, and machine learning to predict cytomegalovirus infection status. To study patterns of TCR occurrence, a later analysis re-analyzed previously published TCR beta repertoires from 666 donors and added high-resolution HLA genotyping. In the later analysis, no new phenotypic data were used to find candidate immune exposures; instead, reliance was placed on TCR beta sequences and their occurrence across donors. In an earlier analysis of around 540 of the donors, high-throughput TCR beta sequencing was used to judge whether each TCR beta V gene segment behaved as functional or pseudogenic. Donor age, sex, ethnicity and CMV serostatus were compiled together with the repertoire data. In a later genetic analysis, genome-wide SNP genotypes for about three fifths of the roughly 670 donors were used, and that subset was treated as a discovery cohort. Every repertoire in the discovery cohort had been generated on one and the same sequencing platform. Both class I and class II loci were covered by HLA typing, at four-digit resolution. The number of donors typed differed by locus, with 629-630 for A, B, C, DRB1 and DQB1, around 500 for DQA1, under 610 for DPA1, and 472 for DPB1. Roughly five DR-DQ haplotypes were treated as single units for association and clustering because of strong linkage in the cohort. Across 300 to 400 genotyped donors of the cohort, an average of roughly 250,000 unique TCR beta nucleotide sequences per donor were sequenced, and around 20% of those sequences were non-productive.

The CDR3 numbers 19 residues from cysteine through phenylalanine. The read is trimmed to its CDR3 DNA, 57 bases read in frame from base 1. CDR1 and CDR2 are read off the germline V gene as SGHRS and YFSETQ. Trimming takes 3 bases from V and 3 bases from J, and the germline ends sit 28 bases apart. Only one count was recorded for this clone. Its antigen remains undetermined. The record has no base qualities; no much larger clone is one base away. The library relied on the immunoSEQ multiplex PCR assay. A mixture of 60 forward primers for TCR Vbeta segments and 13 reverse primers for TCR Jbeta segments was used in the multiplex PCR. The CDR3 region of rearranged TCR beta genes was amplified from genomic DNA by a multiplex PCR assay. Amplified TCR beta libraries were sequenced as 87-base-pair reads on the Illumina HiSeq System. The source study handled its data this way. A later analysis tallied 70 million to 100 million unique TCR beta chains across the 666 repertoires, and about 12 million of those chains were shared by two or more donors. Raw reads were error-corrected and collapsed into unique sequences by a nearest-neighbor algorithm in which closely related sequences were merged to remove PCR and sequencing errors. V, D and J gene segments were assigned by aligning CDR3 sequences to IMGT reference sequences. Each retained sequence needed at least a six-nucleotide match to both a V gene segment and a J gene segment. Rearrangements were classified as productive when the CDR3 lacked stop codons and remained in frame with V and J, and all other rearrangements were classified as non-productive. Following IMGT convention, CDR3 was defined as the stretch from the second conserved V-encoded cysteine to the conserved J-encoded phenylalanine. In an earlier analysis of some 550 of the donors, sequences lacking an unambiguous match to a single V gene segment were excluded. An earlier analysis of over 450 of the donors classified V segments as functional when productive rearrangements were above 56.7% and as segregating when the standard deviation between donors was above 5%. A statistical classification framework was developed to diagnose cytomegalovirus status using the catalog of TCR beta chain sequences. V and J gene assignment, in a later analysis, came from comparing TCR nucleotide sequences with IMGT/GENE-DB human TR gene sequences. The TCRdist pipeline was used in a later analysis to assign CDR3 sequences and most-parsimonious VDJ recombination scenarios. A later analysis defined each TCR beta chain by its CDR3 amino acid sequence plus V-gene family, and excluded reads lacking a unique V-gene family. A later analysis removed 450 to 600 highly shared, low-generation-probability nucleotide sequences to deal with suspected cross-contamination and a sequencing artifact. A later analysis calculated a clonal expansion index for each public chain from normalized within-repertoire ranks of inferred template counts. Generation probabilities in a later analysis came from a VDJ recombination model fitted to out-of-frame rearrangements, and those results were checked against IGoR. A later analysis scored TCR-TCR, TCR-HLA and TCR-CMV co-occurrence with hypergeometric tests, applying a repertoire-size bias correction to TCR pairs. In a later analysis, false discovery rates were estimated by permuting HLA or CMV assignments 20 times. In a later analysis, co-occurring TCRs were grouped with DBSCAN, and TCRdist sequence similarity was added when clustering was performed within HLA-allele-positive subsets. Repertoires with fewer than 30,000 or more than 120,000 public chains were left out of co-occurrence clustering, as were five repertoires with anomalous nucleotide sharing. The source is immuneACCESS, and TCRdb retained only in-frame sequences with V and J called. Part of the clones is not carried over; for the studies checked, unresolved V genes explain less than half of this, and the remainder is unexplained. D and trimming come from the DNA, and the V and J calls and clone size come from that table. This sample is represented by 85,000 to 100,000 clones; approximately 71% of them were singletons. The ten largest clonotypes hold 2.7% of the sample.

In total, approximately 700 healthy bone marrow donors made up the cohort. At the time of sampling, all cohort members were nominally healthy, though unrecorded immune exposures were likely present. The donor tested CMV seronegative and was one of the 352 seronegative cohort members. Every donor gave a peripheral blood sample, and the peripheral blood mononuclear cells from that sample were used for TCR beta sequencing. The Qiagen DNeasy Blood Extraction Kit was used to extract genomic DNA from the blood cell samples. The study at large found these results: While some public TCRs were present in many individuals, most TCR sequences turned up only very rarely across donors. The sequencing pipeline was judged likely to have produced a cluster of highly shared sequence variants as a technical artifact. Because some donors lacked HLA typing at each locus, the association tests relied only on the typed subset. Roughly uniform sequencing depth across donors was assumed in presence/absence analyses, although this assumption may not hold. In a later genetic analysis, a missense DCLRE1C variant was associated with V-gene and J-gene trimming of TCR beta chains, and the association was replicated in an independent cohort. In a later analysis, TCR association rates were found to vary across HLA loci, with the most associated TCRs seen for DRB1 alleles and the fewest for HLA-C alleles. Immune exposure information for the cohort was limited to CMV serostatus. In a later genetic analysis, fewer N-insertions in productive TCRs were reported among donors in an Asian-associated ancestry cluster than the approximately 670-donor mean. When HLA alleles, especially DR and DQ, strongly co-occurred, attributing TCR associations to individual alleles was difficult. Cytomegalovirus status was reported to be diagnosed by the classifier with high specificity and sensitivity in both the original and validation cohorts. About 17 rarely observed V segments, including chromosome 9 orphons, were excluded from the earlier analysis of just under 600 of the donors because counts were too low. A later analysis found that HLA-associated TCR beta chains were more clonally expanded and had lower generation probabilities than equally common non-associated chains. According to a later analysis, parvovirus B19, influenza, CMV and Epstein-Barr virus appeared linked to several top co-occurrence clusters. A further reported finding was that TCR beta sequences accurately predicted the HLA-A and HLA-B alleles for most subjects in the first cohort. This cohort had only TCR beta chains sequenced, and the lack of alpha or paired-chain data limited which features could be detected. According to the authors, the approach could potentially be generalized to other disease states and immunological phenotypes. A total of fewer than 200 TCR beta chains were listed by the study as associated with cytomegalovirus. Most CMV-associated TCR beta chains appeared to be HLA-restricted in a later analysis, and the HLA associations seemed to be driven largely by CMV exposure. In vitro tests confirmed that a few of the cytomegalovirus-associated TCR beta chains recognize cytomegalovirus antigens. A later analysis associated about 17,000 TCR beta sequences with specific HLA alleles at a false discovery rate of 0.05. Because the 87-base-pair reads could not distinguish some IMGT-functional V segments, including TRBV6-2 and TRBV6-3, those segments were excluded. Broadly in line with IMGT annotations, most TCR beta V segments showed up in productive rearrangements about 87% or about 30% of the time in an earlier analysis of roughly 590 of the donors. Correlated functional status among segregating V segments might be attributable to linkage disequilibrium, but an unknown experimental factor could not be ruled out.

The TCR sequence derives from a man aged 45-60 years in good health and CMV-seronegative. The sequencing sample was made of PBMCs. Recombination connected TRBV5-1 to TRBJ2-7, and perhaps TRBD1 as D gene, on 6 matching bases. The CDR3 has the sequence CASSSTFHPYRESRYEQYF. The nucleotide sequence is TGCGCCAGCAGCTCGACTTTCCATCCCTACAGGGAAAGTCGCTACGAGCAGTACTTC.